This TCR beta chain was sequenced for a study of Ad26.COV2.S vaccination and SARS-CoV-2 variants. Whole-study context: Administration of Ad26.COV2.S was intramuscular, either once or twice 56 days apart.

Profiled with immunoSEQ multiplex PCR; TCRdb holds only in-frame clones, not every one. The sample holds about 400,000 clones; about 90% are singletons and the top ten take approximately 1.6%. Treatment: roughly 20 received Ad26.COV2.S at low or high dose, single or two shots; roughly five received placebo; per-sample allocation not given. After the first vaccine or placebo injection, samples were drawn on day 63. Notes on this clone: Its specificity is unknown.

V dropped 4 bases and J dropped 0 bases, with 16 bases sitting between them. The CDR3 is 18 residues long. Germline CDR1 is SNHLY and CDR2 is FYNNEI. Notes on the study in general: In vaccinated individuals, spike-specific CD8+ and CD4+ T cell responses reportedly displayed substantial breadth. Placebo recipients trailed vaccine recipients in spike-specific TCR breadth. Responses of T cells in total may have been underestimated by the TCR breadth and depth analyses.

This clonotype originated in a person between 18 and 65 years old who received the Ad26.COV2.S COVID-19 vaccine or a placebo. Material: peripheral blood, obtained in a trial of Ad26.COV2.S vaccine versus placebo. The chain carries TRBV2 and TRBJ1-6; weak D call: TRBD1 (6 bases). The CDR3 DNA sequence: TGTGCCAGCAGTGCCCTCCGGGGAGGGGGCTCCTATAATTCACCCCTCCACTTT. Translation gives CASSALRGGGSYNSPLHF.